This T cell receptor beta chain stems from a study of siplizumab effects on memory and regulatory T cells (dated by TCRdb to the late 2010s). Study-level background: The study examined how the anti-CD2 antibody siplizumab affects alloreactive T-cell subsets in allogeneic mixed lymphocyte reactions built from human PBMCs.

The receptor library was made with the immunoSEQ multiplex PCR assay. Approximately 10^5 TCR templates per sample were assayed by the deep sequencing platform. Genomic DNA extracted from sorted T cells was used for TCRbeta CDR3 sequencing. The authors' analysis ran thus. Clonal analysis of TCRbeta CDR3 data was done in the R programming language. Alloreactive CD4+ and CD8+ clones were identified by comparing unstimulated samples to CFSE-low samples taken after the reaction. Regulatory or non-regulatory origin of alloreactive CD4+ clones was assigned by matching sequences to the sorted unstimulated Treg and non-Treg repertoires. In TCRdb, the immuneACCESS table is reduced to in-frame sequences with V and J assigned. These tables do not hold every clone; where another copy was compared, an unresolved V gene accounts for under half, and the others remain unexplained. V and J calls and clone size are those listed in that table; D and trimming were worked out from the DNA. The sample profile shows around 99,000 clones; 92% of them were found once. The ten largest clonotypes hold 0.65% to 0.9% of the sample.

Overall study outcomes, separate from this receptor: Unstimulated naive T cells appeared to be more diverse than memory T cells, and naive cells seemed to make a substantial contribution to the alloresponse. Of the alloreactive CD4+ clones that could be mapped, the Treg-derived share averaged almost 70% with siplizumab compared with under 35% in control reactions. The suppressive function of proliferating Tregs from siplizumab cultures was not functionally confirmed. Roughly 80-95% of proliferating CD4+ or CD8+ clones could not be assigned a naive or memory phenotype. Because sequences below about 10^-5 frequency were poorly captured, only a minor fraction of alloreactive clones could be mapped to unstimulated subsets. Siplizumab significantly reduced the cumulative frequency of alloreactive sequences traceable to unstimulated CD4+ memory T cells.

Sorted unstimulated T cells and proliferating T cells recovered from mixed lymphocyte reactions underwent TCRbeta CDR3 sequencing. Fresh whole blood from fewer than 12 HLA-typed healthy donors was used to isolate PBMCs. To map where alloreactive clones came from, CD4+ regulatory T cells in the unstimulated state were FACS-sorted. CDR1 and CDR2, looked up from the germline V gene, are ENHRY and SYGVKD. V sheds 4 bases and J sheds 2 bases, leaving 8 bases between their ends. The CDR3 has 14 amino acids, counting the end cysteine and phenylalanine. Only the CDR3 DNA is retained, 42 bases long and in frame from the first base. In the case of this clone: Its cognate antigen has yet to be identified. Per-base qualities were not stored, and no clone one base away is much larger.

Material for sequencing was Tregs sorted from blood. The chain was built from TRBV10-3 and TRBJ2-2; TRBD1 is a possible D gene, resting on 5 matching bases. The receptor's source is a human donor in good health. The DNA is as follows: TGTGCCATCAGTGGGCAGGGAAACACCGGGGAGCTGTTTTTT. It translates as CAISGQGNTGELFF.